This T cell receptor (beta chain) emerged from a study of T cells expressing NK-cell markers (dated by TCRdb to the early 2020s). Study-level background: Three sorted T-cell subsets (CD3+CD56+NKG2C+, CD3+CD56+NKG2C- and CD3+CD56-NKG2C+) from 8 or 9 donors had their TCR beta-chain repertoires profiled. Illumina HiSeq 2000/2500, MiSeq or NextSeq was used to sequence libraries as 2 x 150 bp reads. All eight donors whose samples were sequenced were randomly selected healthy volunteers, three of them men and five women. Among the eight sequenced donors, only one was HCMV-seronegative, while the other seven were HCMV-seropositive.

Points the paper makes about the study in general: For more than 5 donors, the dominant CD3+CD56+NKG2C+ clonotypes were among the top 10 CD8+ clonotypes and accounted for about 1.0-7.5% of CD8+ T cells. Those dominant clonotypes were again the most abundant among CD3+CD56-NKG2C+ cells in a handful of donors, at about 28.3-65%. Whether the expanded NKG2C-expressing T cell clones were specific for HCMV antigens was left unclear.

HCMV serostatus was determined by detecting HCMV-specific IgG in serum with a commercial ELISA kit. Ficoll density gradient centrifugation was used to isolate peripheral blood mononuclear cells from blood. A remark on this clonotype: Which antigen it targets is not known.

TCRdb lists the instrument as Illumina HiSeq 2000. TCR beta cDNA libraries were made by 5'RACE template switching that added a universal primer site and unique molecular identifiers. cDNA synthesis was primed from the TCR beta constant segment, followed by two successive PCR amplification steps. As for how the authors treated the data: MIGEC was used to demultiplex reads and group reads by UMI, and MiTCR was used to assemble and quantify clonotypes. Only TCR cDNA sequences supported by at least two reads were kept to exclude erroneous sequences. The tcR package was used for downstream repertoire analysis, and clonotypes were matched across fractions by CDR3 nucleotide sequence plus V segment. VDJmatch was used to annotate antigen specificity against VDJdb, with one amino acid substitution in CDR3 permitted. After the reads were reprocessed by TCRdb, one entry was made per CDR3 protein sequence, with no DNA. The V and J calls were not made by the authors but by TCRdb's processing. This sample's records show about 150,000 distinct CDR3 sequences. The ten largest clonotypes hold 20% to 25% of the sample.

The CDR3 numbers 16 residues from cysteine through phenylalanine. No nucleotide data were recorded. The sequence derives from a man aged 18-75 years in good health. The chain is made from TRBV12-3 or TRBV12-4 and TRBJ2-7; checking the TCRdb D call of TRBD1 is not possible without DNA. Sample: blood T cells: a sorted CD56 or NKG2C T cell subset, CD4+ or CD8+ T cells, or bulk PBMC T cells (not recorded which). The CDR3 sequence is CASSHGDRVFSYEQYF.